Listed below are T cell receptor beta chains from one sample, sequenced in a study of early T cells in non-severe SARS-CoV-2 infection. TCRdb reanalysed the 5' RACE reads using MiXCR and keeps one entry per CDR3 protein. Here the sample spans about 71,000 distinct CDR3 sequences, 12% being singletons. The specimen was whole blood, collected at baseline. Receptor source: an adult who was a healthcare worker with PCR-confirmed SARS-CoV-2 infection or an uninfected control (not recorded which). The conserved cysteine and the conserved F or W are not part of the CDR3 here. D genes are given only for firm matches.

J gene	V gene	D gene	CDR3 protein
TRBJ2-1	TRBV3-1	TRBD1	ASSQVVQGGHEQF
TRBJ2-3	TRBV20-1	NA	SARDQGASTDTQY
TRBJ1-5	TRBV27	NA	ASSFQGDQPQH
TRBJ2-7	TRBV6-1	NA	ASSEALGSPYEQY
TRBJ2-5	TRBV2	TRBD1	ASSPGQGLETQY
TRBJ2-3	TRBV6-2/TRBV6-3	NA	ASSVGYLTDTQY
TRBJ2-1	TRBV18	NA	ASSPYGLVEQF
TRBJ2-3	TRBV6-5	NA	ASRGTGDRLAGKDTQY
TRBJ2-6	TRBV11-2	TRBD1	ASRRTGEPSGANVLT
TRBJ1-2	TRBV3-1	NA	ASSRTDRGGYT
TRBJ1-1	TRBV20-1	NA	SAFPGLRGKAF
TRBJ2-1	TRBV11-2	NA	ASSSRLRGEQF
TRBJ1-2	TRBV20-1	TRBD1	SAGRQGVRGYT
TRBJ2-2	TRBV29-1	NA	SVQGTGELF
TRBJ2-5	TRBV5-1	NA	ASSLRTEETQY
TRBJ1-2	TRBV5-5	NA	ASSRLALVHFFNYGYT
TRBJ1-1	TRBV7-9	NA	ASSLFTEAF
TRBJ1-6	TRBV12-3/TRBV12-4	NA	ASSTGQTNSPLH
TRBJ2-3	TRBV11-2	NA	ASSSPWDTQY
TRBJ2-5	TRBV6-2/TRBV6-3	NA	ASSSRGTQY
TRBJ2-3	TRBV5-4	NA	ASSLGGPSTDTQY
TRBJ1-3	TRBV20-1	NA	SATGTPSGNTIY
TRBJ2-7	TRBV14	TRBD2	ASSQLRGDSYEQY
TRBJ1-1	TRBV9	NA	ASSVGAVQGVDTEAF
TRBJ2-3	TRBV11-2	NA	ASSLGTGSADTQY
TRBJ2-1	TRBV6-1	NA	ASSEVRGVYSEQF
TRBJ2-1	TRBV7-6	TRBD2	ASSLVGAGSGGLLRAEQF
TRBJ1-1	TRBV20-1	TRBD1	RGTGGTEAF
TRBJ1-1	TRBV12-3/TRBV12-4	NA	ASSLNPPGNTEAF
TRBJ1-1	TRBV3-1	NA	ASSQARVEAF
TRBJ2-1	TRBV7-6	TRBD1	ASSQGTGGYNEQF
TRBJ2-1	TRBV20-1	TRBD1	SARRDREGEQF
TRBJ1-3	TRBV18	NA	ASSPPIPRNTIY
TRBJ1-3	TRBV5-1	TRBD1	ASSRTTGTGNTIY
TRBJ2-5	TRBV11-2	NA	ASSNGVTQETQY
TRBJ1-1	TRBV5-4	NA	ASSFENTEAF
TRBJ1-6	TRBV4-2	NA	ASSQVKVDNSPLH
TRBJ2-2	TRBV5-5	NA	ASSLSTAGSNTGELF
TRBJ2-3	TRBV29-1	NA	SVEEDTDTQY
TRBJ2-3	TRBV27	NA	ASRSFRTAEDTDTQY
TRBJ2-7	TRBV29-1	NA	SVRPQDMEQY
TRBJ2-3	TRBV18	TRBD1	ASSSGTGSSTDTQY
TRBJ1-1	TRBV7-2	NA	ASSFGGLRGEAF
TRBJ1-5	TRBV12-3/TRBV12-4	NA	ASSFGGDRQPQH